This TCR beta chain was captured by sequencing in a study of blood T cell repertoires in COVID-19. For the study at large: T cells, B-cell-depleted T cells, or PBMCs supplied cDNA or gDNA.

The CDR3 is 14 residues long. V lost 0 bases and J 8 bases, leaving 14 bases between the germline ends. Germline lookup yields CDR1 SGHRS and CDR2 YFSETQ. Profiling relied on immunoSEQ multiplex PCR, and the TCRdb table lists in-frame clones only, not all of them. Of about 150,000 clones in the sample, almost 85% were seen once. This TCR was sampled from a woman aged 45-65 years with acute COVID-19. The sequencing input was PBMCs or T cells enriched from blood (not recorded which). This rearrangement joins TRBV5-1 to TRBJ2-5, with D perhaps matching TRBD1 (5 bases). CDR3 sequence (DNA): TGCGCCAGCAGCTTGGAACAGGCCCAAGGTACCCAGTACTTC. Protein product: CASSLEQAQGTQYF.